This TCR beta chain was recovered during a study of blood T cell repertoires in COVID-19 (dated by TCRdb to 2019 to 2021). Some background on the complete study: Collaborator samples came from the United States, Italy and Spain and covered acute and convalescent phases of COVID-19. A de-identified subject ID, COVID-19 status, age in years and sex were almost always included in the sample metadata. The samples were drawn from the first 160 participants of the ongoing ImmuneRACE study and from 1,254 subjects provided by 6 global collaborators. The material from the prospective study consisted of cDNA or gDNA derived from T cells, B-cell-depleted T cells, or PBMCs. Where HLA class I and class II types were available, the types were taken from metadata supplied by the sample provider, not from assay-based typing. The dataset comprised deeply sampled blood TCRbeta repertoires from subjects exposed to, actively infected with, or recovered from COVID-19. The repertoires were released in a freely available public database meant as a resource for research on the immune response to SARS-CoV-2. The full study reports these points: The amount of clinical and demographic metadata varied by source and participant and was provided uncurated.

TCRbeta CDR3 regions were amplified from genomic DNA by means of the immunoSEQ Assay, a bias-controlled multiplex PCR. The paper's processing steps were these. The number of nucleated cells in each sample was estimated from the amplification of reference gene primers within the assay. Sequence reads were collapsed and filtered to measure the absolute abundance of every unique TCRbeta CDR3 rearrangement. For each sample, productive Simpson clonality was calculated as the square root of Simpson's diversity index over productive rearrangements. Imported from immuneACCESS, the table was reduced by TCRdb to in-frame sequences with V and J called. These copies leave out some clones; in studies compared against another copy, an unresolved V gene accounts for under half, and the cause of the remainder is not known. V, J and clone size reflect that table, while D and trimming were determined from the DNA. Across this sample there are approximately 320,000 clones, with 90% seen only once. The ten largest make up 2% to 3% of the sample.

V is cut back by 3 bases and J by 4 bases, with 5 bases in the junction unmatched. The CDR3 contains 14 residues, cysteine and phenylalanine counted. Only the CDR3 portion is preserved as DNA: 42 bases, with reading frame beginning at the first base. Based on the germline V gene, the CDR1 and CDR2 sequences are ENHRY and SYGVKD. On this clone: Its binding antigen is unknown. Within one base of it there is no much larger clone, and no base qualities were kept.

Participants in the prospective study were aged roughly 18 to 95 years, lived in under 30 United States geographic areas, and enrolled through a virtual design. To assign participants to cohorts, the prospective study relied on clinical history that participants themselves reported in a screening survey and a study questionnaire. For ImmuneRACE Cohort 3, a participant was defined as recovered based on two consecutive negative NP/OP PCR tests, clearance by a healthcare professional, or resolution of symptoms. In the prospective study, whole blood, serum and a nasopharyngeal or oropharyngeal swab were collected from each participant by mobile phlebotomists. Over a roughly 2-month period, participants in the prospective study had the option of providing additional blood draws and questionnaires. Before DNA extraction, blood samples from the prospective study were shipped at room temperature or frozen.

The receptor comes from a man between 60 and 75 years old who had recovered from COVID-19. The sequenced material came from PBMCs or T cells enriched from blood (not recorded which). Recombination connected TRBV10-3 to TRBJ2-7; the junction holds 8 bases that match TRBD1. The bases read TGTGCCATCAGTGAAGGGCAGGGGGCGTACGAGCAGTACTTC. Protein translation: CAISEGQGAYEQYF.